The clone carrying this T cell receptor (beta chain) was counted at least ten times. The data stem from a study of Graves' ophthalmopathy and Graves' hyperthyroidism. With V trimmed by 2 bases and J by 3 bases, 1 base remained unmatched. The CDR3 has 14 residues. Per germline, CDR1 LGHNA and CDR2 YNFKEQ. For repertoire sequencing, the TCR beta CDR3 regions were amplified from RNA transcripts. After a first-round RT-PCR with HTBI primers, a second-round multiplex PCR was run. TCRdb reprocessed the multiplex PCR reads with MiXCR, giving one entry per CDR3 protein. The repertoire includes 400,000 to 450,000 distinct CDR3 sequences, 20% to 25% of them detected once, and more than 2.5% sits in the top ten.

This sequence was found in a woman between 18 and 29 years old with stable Graves' hyperthyroidism. This chain uses TRBV4-2 with TRBJ2-7; 10 nucleotides match TRBD2. Input material: peripheral blood. Here the CDR3 DNA reads TGTGCCAGCAGCCAAACTAGCGGGAACTACGAGCAGTACTTC. This gives the protein CASSQTSGNYEQYF.